The 23 T cell receptor beta chains below were found in one sample sequenced in a study of neurological immune-mediated disorders. Each CDR3 protein gets one entry after TCRdb re-called the 5' RACE reads with MiXCR. The sample comprises 19,000 or so distinct CDR3 sequences, 13% to 15% of which are singletons, and 7.8% rests with the top ten. Sequenced input: CD4+ T cells from blood. These receptors all come from an older woman with HTLV-1-associated myelopathy (HAM/TSP).

This clonotype was seen many times. The rearrangement joins TRBV9 to TRBJ1-2, with 9 bases lining up with TRBD1. J gave up 4 bases and V 4 bases, and 8 bases lay outside the gene matches. The CDR3 spans 15 residues. Germline V gene lookup returns CDR1 SGDLS and CDR2 YYNGEE. The CDR3 spells CASSLEGQGSYGYTF. CDR3 DNA sequence: TGTGCCAGCAGCTTAGAGGGACAGGGCTCCTATGGCTACACCTTC.

The CDR3 here is CASSSASGGASTGELFF. The CDR3 DNA sequence: TGTGCCAGCAGCTCCGCTAGCGGGGGGGCGAGCACCGGGGAGCTGTTTTTT. V and J are TRBV7-2 and TRBJ2-2; 12 bases are a match to TRBD2. The ends lost 4 bases at V and 4 bases at J; junction bases unmatched: 7. This CDR3 is built from 17 residues. The germline gives CDR1 SGHTA, CDR2 FQGNSA.

This clonotype is labeled medium-sized. This sequence joins TRBV4-2 and TRBJ1-6, with TRBD1 matching over 8 bases. Per germline, CDR1 LGHNA and CDR2 YNFKEQ. This CDR3 is built from 17 residues. V dropped 2 bases and J dropped 7; count of bases not matched to a gene: 10. In nucleotides, the CDR3 is TGTGCCAGCAGCCAAATATACGGACAGGGTGGAAATTCACCCCTCCACTTT. It codes for CASSQIYGQGGNSPLHF.

This clonotype showed up many times. V usage is TRBV5-1 and J usage is TRBJ2-7; 8 bases align to TRBD1. The CDR3 loop spans 14 amino acids. In germline, CDR1 is SGHRS, CDR2 YFSETQ. V lost 4 bases and J lost 0; bases outside the gene matches: 3. The CDR3 sequence is CASSKDRDSYEQYF. In nucleotides, the CDR3 is TGCGCCAGCAGCAAGGACAGGGACTCCTACGAGCAGTACTTC.

By frequency in the sample, this clonotype is medium-sized (0.01 to 0.1%). The chain recombines TRBV20-1 with TRBJ2-1, with D possibly TRBD2 on 7 matching bases. Trimming shortened V by 5 bases and J by 0 bases, and 14 bases separated the two germline ends. CDR1 and CDR2 (germline): DFQATT, SNEGSKA (reference sequence). The CDR3 sequence is 15 residues long. The CDR3 DNA sequence: TGCAGTGCTGGGAGGGGGGCCAGCTCCTACAATGAGCAGTTCTTC. Residues: CSAGRGASSYNEQFF.

This clonotype was found many times. The chain couples TRBV7-2 to TRBJ2-2, with TRBD1 matching over 9 bases. The CDR3 is 16 residues long. The germline CDR1 and CDR2 sequences are SGHTA and FQGNSA. Trimming cost V 3 bases and J 5 bases; bases outside gene matches: 7. CDR3 sequence: CASSFRQGGFTGELFF. Here the CDR3 DNA reads TGTGCCAGCAGCTTCCGACAGGGGGGGTTTACCGGGGAGCTGTTTTTT.

This clonotype has at least ten counts. V usage is TRBV4-3 and J usage is TRBJ1-2, with D possibly TRBD1 on 6 matching bases. The V gene lost 4 bases and the J gene lost 2 bases, with 17 bases spanning the gap. CDR1 LGHNA and CDR2 YSLEER come from the germline V gene. There are 16 residues in the CDR3. In DNA, the CDR3 is TGCGCCAGCAGCCTATCGGGGGGCAATTCGAACTATGGCTACACCTTC. Encoded protein: CASSLSGGNSNYGYTF.

This clonotype was observed many times. The chain links TRBV19 to TRBJ1-1; no clear D gene. This CDR3 is built from 11 residues. Trimming removed 7 bases at V and 5 bases at J, with 8 bases between. Germline V gene sequence: CDR1 LNHDA, CDR2 SQIVND (reference sequence). CDR3 DNA: TGTGCCAGTAACAGAGAAACTGAAGCTTTCTTT. Its protein product is CASNRETEAFF.

The sample holds many counts of this clonotype. This chain uses TRBV7-9 with TRBJ2-7; no clear D. Germline CDR1 reads SEHNR; CDR2 reads FQNEAQ (reference sequence). The V and J ends lost 8 bases and 4 bases respectively, with 15 bases between them. The CDR3 spans 13 residues. CDR3 bases: TGTGCCAGCCGCCGCCTTCAGATGTACGAGCAGTACTTC. This translates into CASRRLQMYEQYF.

This clonotype was counted at least ten times. The rearrangement uses TRBV12-3 or TRBV12-4 and TRBJ1-1, with D perhaps matching TRBD1 (5 bases). The germline V and J ends were trimmed by 2 bases and 6 bases, with 16 bases remaining between them. The CDR3 contains 15 residues. CDR3 sequence reads: CASSLPGLEGPEAFF. CDR3 coding DNA: TGTGCCAGCAGTTTACCCGGGCTAGAGGGGCCTGAAGCTTTCTTT.

This clonotype showed up many times. The chain combines TRBV2 with TRBJ1-1, with 7 bases lining up with TRBD1. Germline-derived CDR1 and CDR2 are SNHLY and FYNNEI. This CDR3 is 14 amino acids long. J was trimmed by 1 base and V by 7 bases; bases with no gene match: 6. CDR3 in amino acids: CASKHRGPNTEAFF. The CDR3, as DNA: TGTGCCAGCAAACACAGGGGCCCGAACACTGAAGCTTTCTTT.

This clonotype was picked up many times. The V call is TRBV11-2, the J call TRBJ2-2; D is undetermined. Germline-derived CDR1 and CDR2 are SGHAT and FQNNGV. Trimming left V 5 bases short and J 4 bases short, with 5 bases between. This CDR3 is 12 amino acids long. The CDR3 region is CASSLLTGELFF. The CDR3 DNA sequence: TGTGCCAGCAGCCTACTCACCGGGGAGCTGTTTTTT.

Many counts were recorded for this clonotype. The rearrangement joins TRBV20-1 to TRBJ2-3, with 7 bases lining up with TRBD2. With 0 bases clipped from V and 5 bases from J, the junction kept 5 bases outside the gene matches. CDR1 is DFQATT and CDR2 is SNEGSKA in the germline V gene (reference sequence). The CDR3 is 14 residues long. The CDR3: CSARDGGSVDTQYF. The CDR3 bases are TGCAGTGCTAGAGATGGCGGGAGTGTAGATACGCAGTATTTT.

This clonotype was recorded many times. V usage is TRBV5-1 and J usage is TRBJ2-1; D unclear. V was cut by 0 bases and J by 4 bases, with 8 bases left in between. There are 14 residues in the CDR3. Germline CDR1 SGHRS, CDR2 YFSETQ. For the CDR3, the DNA is TGCGCCAGCAGCTTGGGCTTGCTTTACAATGAGCAGTTCTTC. Its protein is CASSLGLLYNEQFF.

Details on this clonotype: One end of the junction fails to match germline, which may point to a read error. The V gene is TRBV20-1, the J gene TRBJ1-1, with 8 bases matching TRBD1. The germline CDR1 and CDR2 sequences are DFQATT and SNEGSKA (reference sequence). This CDR3 is 14 amino acids long. CDR3 in amino acids: CSTRVPGQDTEAFF. In nucleotides, the CDR3 is TGCAGTACTAGAGTTCCGGGACAGGACACTGAAGCTTTCTTT.

There are many counts of this clonotype. The chain uses TRBV7-9 and TRBJ2-2; 8 bases fit TRBD2. The CDR3 consists of 15 residues. Trimming took 5 bases from V and 4 from J; bases not matched to a gene: 6. CDR1 and CDR2 from the germline V gene are SEHNR and FQNEAQ (reference sequence). CDR3 loop: CASSRTSFSTGELFF. The CDR3 region has the DNA TGTGCCAGCAGCCGGACTAGCTTTTCCACCGGGGAGCTGTTTTTT.

This clonotype showed up many times. The V gene is TRBV7-2, the J gene TRBJ2-2; D is ambiguous. CDR1 and CDR2 from the germline V gene are SGHTA and FQGNSA. V was shortened by 0 bases and J by 5 bases, with 7 bases between the two germline ends. The length of the CDR3 is 14 residues. DNA of the CDR3: TGTGCCAGCAGCTTAGCCGCTTCGACCGGGGAGCTGTTTTTT. Protein sequence: CASSLAASTGELFF.

At least ten counts were recorded for this clonotype. The chain employs TRBV7-2 and TRBJ2-2; 7 bases are shared with TRBD1. V lost 3 bases to trimming and J lost 4 bases; unmatched junction nucleotides: 5. CDR3 length equals 15 residues. The germline gives CDR1 SGHTA, CDR2 FQGNSA. The CDR3 DNA is TGTGCCAGCAGCTTGCTGGACAGGTTCACCGGGGAGCTGTTTTTT. Protein: CASSLLDRFTGELFF.

This clonotype is medium-sized in the sample. The chain is built from TRBV20-1 and TRBJ2-1, with no clear D. CDR3 length equals 12 residues. Germline lookup yields CDR1 DFQATT and CDR2 SNEGSKA (reference sequence). CDR3 amino acids: CNSRSTYNEQFF. In DNA, the CDR3 is TGCAATTCTAGGTCGACCTACAATGAGCAGTTCTTC.

The table lists this clonotype with many counts. V is TRBV7-2 and J is TRBJ2-1, with no clear D. Germline lookup yields CDR1 SGHTA and CDR2 FQGNSA. Deletions cut 5 bases from V and 6 bases from J, with 17 bases between. The CDR3 has 15 residues. The CDR3, as DNA: TGTGCCAGCAGCGCCGTCCGTGGGGTAGGCAATGAGCAGTTCTTC. Translation gives CASSAVRGVGNEQFF.

In its sample, this clonotype was seen many times. The J gene is TRBJ1-5, the V gene TRBV6-1; D remains unclear. CDR1 is MNHNS, CDR2 SASEGT, per germline. The V gene lost 2 bases and the J gene lost 7 bases, with 12 bases spanning the gap. The length of the CDR3 is 14 residues. This CDR3 reads CASSETGGGQPQHF. CDR3 nucleotides: TGTGCCAGCAGTGAAACGGGAGGCGGGCAGCCCCAGCATTTT.

At least ten counts were recorded for this clonotype. The chain has TRBV4-2 and TRBJ2-4; 7 bases are a match to TRBD1. Germline CDR1 and CDR2: LGHNA and YNFKEQ. Trimming took 1 base from V and 6 from J; bases not matched to a gene: 18. The CDR3 consists of 19 residues. The DNA of the CDR3 is TGTGCCAGCAGCCAAGGCTTCCGGGACAGTCGATTGGTGAGAAACATTCAGTACTTC. Protein sequence: CASSQGFRDSRLVRNIQYF.

This clonotype was seen at least ten times. As DNA, the CDR3 is TGTGCCAGCAGCGCCGGGACAGACTCTGGAAACACCATATATTTT. Protein: CASSAGTDSGNTIYF. The chain employs TRBV9 and TRBJ1-3; the match to TRBD1 covers 7 bases. Germline CDR1 is SGDLS and CDR2 is YYNGEE. The CDR3 covers 15 residues. With V trimmed by 3 bases and J by 0 bases, 3 bases remained unmatched.